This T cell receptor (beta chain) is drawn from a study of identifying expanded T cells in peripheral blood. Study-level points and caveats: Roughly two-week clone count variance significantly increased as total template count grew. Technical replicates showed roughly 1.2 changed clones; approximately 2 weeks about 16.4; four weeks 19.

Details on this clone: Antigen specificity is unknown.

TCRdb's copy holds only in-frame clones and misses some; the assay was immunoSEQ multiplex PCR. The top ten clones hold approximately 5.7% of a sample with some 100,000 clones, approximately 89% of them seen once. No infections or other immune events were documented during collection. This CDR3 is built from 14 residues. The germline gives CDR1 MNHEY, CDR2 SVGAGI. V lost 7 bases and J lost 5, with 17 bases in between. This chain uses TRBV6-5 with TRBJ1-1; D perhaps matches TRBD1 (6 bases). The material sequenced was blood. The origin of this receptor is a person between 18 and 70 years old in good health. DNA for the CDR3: TGTGCCAGCACCTGGAGGGGGGCAGGAACTGAAGCTTTCTTT. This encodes CASTWRGAGTEAFF.